What follows is one TCR beta chain and its context. The data derive from a study of blood T cell repertoires in COVID-19. Using immunoSEQ multiplex PCR, the repertoire was profiled, and TCRdb retains in-frame clones only, with some absent. The repertoire holds hundreds of thousands of clones, roughly 83% seen once, with around 1.9% in the top ten. Germline assignment: CDR1 LGHDT and CDR2 YNNKEL (reference sequence). The CDR3 length is 15 residues. V gave up 8 bases and J gave up 0 bases, with 14 bases separating them. The chain has TRBV3-1 (or the pseudogene TRBV3-2) and TRBJ1-3; D is undetermined. Sequencing was done on a sample of PBMCs or T cells enriched from blood (not recorded which). The receptor comes from a woman aged 50 to 65 who had recovered from COVID-19. CDR3 sequence (DNA): TGTGCCAGCTGCAATCCCCTCAGCTCTGGAAACACCATATATTTT. Translating gives CASCNPLSSGNTIYF.